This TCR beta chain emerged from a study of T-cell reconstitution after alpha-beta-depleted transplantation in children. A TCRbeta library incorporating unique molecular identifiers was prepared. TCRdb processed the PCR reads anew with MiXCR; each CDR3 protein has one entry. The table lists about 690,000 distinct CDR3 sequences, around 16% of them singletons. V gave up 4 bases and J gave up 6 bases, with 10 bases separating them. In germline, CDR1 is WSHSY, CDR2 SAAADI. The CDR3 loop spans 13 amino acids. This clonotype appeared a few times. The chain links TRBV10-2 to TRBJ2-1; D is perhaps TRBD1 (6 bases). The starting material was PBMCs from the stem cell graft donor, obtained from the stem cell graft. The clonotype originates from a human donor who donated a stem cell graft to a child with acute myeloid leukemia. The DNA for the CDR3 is TGCGCCAGCAGTGGAGGGGGATTCAATGAGCAGTTCTTC. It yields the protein CASSGGGFNEQFF.